The present TCR beta chain was sequenced within a study of T cells in Graves' hyperthyroidism and ophthalmopathy. This clonotype was seen ten or more times. Its matching antigen is unknown. Notes on the study in general: By a 13 V-J model, ophthalmopathy was set apart from stable hyperthyroidism.

V was pared by 0 bases and J by 7 bases, with 13 bases between. CDR1 is SGHRS, CDR2 YFSETQ, per germline. CDR3 length: 14 amino acids. Researchers took RNA transcripts and amplified the TCR beta CDR3 regions from them. Initially, a first-round RT-PCR of the TCR CDR3 employed the HTBI primer set. TCRdb re-called the multiplex PCR reads with MiXCR, one entry per CDR3 protein. The table has about 520,000 distinct CDR3 sequences, under 25% seen once. The definition of stable Graves' hyperthyroidism was no ophthalmopathy progression within 18 months. The sequence derives from a man between 18 and 29 years old with Graves' hyperthyroidism. The rearrangement uses TRBV5-1 and TRBJ1-2; no clear D gene. Material for sequencing was blood. The CDR3 region is CASSLDRAFSGYTF. The CDR3 nucleotides are TGCGCCAGCAGCTTGGACCGGGCTTTTAGTGGCTACACCTTC.